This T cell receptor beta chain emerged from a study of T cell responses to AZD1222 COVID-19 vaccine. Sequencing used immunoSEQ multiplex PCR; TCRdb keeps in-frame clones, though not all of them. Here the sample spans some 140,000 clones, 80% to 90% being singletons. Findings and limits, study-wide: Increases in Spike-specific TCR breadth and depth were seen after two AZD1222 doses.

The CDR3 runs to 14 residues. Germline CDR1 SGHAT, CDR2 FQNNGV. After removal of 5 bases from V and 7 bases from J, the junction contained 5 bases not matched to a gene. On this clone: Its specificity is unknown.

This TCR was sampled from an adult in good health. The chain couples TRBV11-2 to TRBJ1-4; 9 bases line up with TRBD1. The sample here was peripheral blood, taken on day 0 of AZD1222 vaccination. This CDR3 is CASSPLTGGEKLFF. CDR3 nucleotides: TGTGCCAGCAGCCCGTTGACAGGGGGTGAAAAACTGTTTTTT.